The 15 T cell receptor beta chains given below trace back to one sample, sequenced in a study of shared clonotypes between healthy human individuals. Data came from immunoSEQ multiplex PCR; TCRdb stores just in-frame clones and leaves some out. The table has almost 700,000 clones, about 90% seen once. The naive CD8 subset, CD45RO-negative cells positively selected for CCR7, excluded terminally differentiated effector memory CD45RA+ cells. The specimen sequenced was naive CD8+ T cells sorted from blood. Receptors were obtained from a young man in good health.

The J gene is TRBJ2-3, the V gene TRBV4-1; TRBD2 might be the D (5 bases). Germline-derived CDR1 and CDR2 are MGHRA and YSYEKL. The CDR3 loop spans 18 amino acids. Trimming removed 0 bases at V and 1 base at J, with 17 bases between. The CDR3: CASSQETVGLAGTDTQYF. DNA for the CDR3: TGCGCCAGCAGCCAAGAAACTGTCGGGCTAGCAGGCACAGATACGCAGTATTTT.

The chain couples TRBV6-1 to TRBJ1-4; D remains unclear. The CDR3 contains 15 residues. Germline V gene lookup returns CDR1 MNHNS and CDR2 SASEGT. V gave up 5 bases and J gave up 3 bases, with 13 bases separating them. The CDR3 region has the DNA TGTGCCAGCAGTTCAACGACTGCGGCTAATGAAAAACTGTTTTTT. The encoded protein is CASSSTTAANEKLFF.

The CDR3: CASSLRPTGGGNEQFF. Written as DNA, the CDR3 is TGTGCCAGCAGCTTAAGGCCCACAGGGGGCGGTAATGAGCAGTTCTTC. This chain links TRBV7-7 with TRBJ2-1; 9 bases agree with TRBD1. Germline V lookup: CDR1 SSHAT, CDR2 FNYEAQ (reference sequence). The ends lost 2 bases at V and 7 bases at J; junction bases unmatched: 9. There are 16 residues in the CDR3.

The chain employs TRBV4-3 and TRBJ1-3, with D perhaps TRBD1 (5 bases). The CDR3 runs 14 residues. Trimming took 0 bases from V and 10 from J, leaving 13 bases between them. The V gene's germline CDR1 is LGHNA and CDR2 YSLEER. The CDR3 DNA reads TGCGCCAGCAGCCAAGATCATGGGGGGTCGACCATATATTTT. It specifies CASSQDHGGSTIYF.

The rearrangement uses TRBV28 and TRBJ2-3, with 10 bases identical to TRBD2. Losses at the gene ends were 4 bases for V and 4 bases for J; bases not matched to a gene: 17. Germline V gene sequence: CDR1 MDHEN, CDR2 SYDVKM. This CDR3 has 19 residues. DNA for the CDR3: TGTGCCAGCAGTTATGGGGGGAGTTCCGGGACTAGCGTGGCAGATACGCAGTATTTT. Translating gives CASSYGGSSGTSVADTQYF.

V and J are TRBV5-1 and TRBJ2-1, with 11 bases aligning to TRBD1. The CDR3 spans 14 residues. The J segment lost 7 bases and the V segment lost 4 bases, leaving 4 bases of the junction unmatched. Germline V lookup: CDR1 SGHRS, CDR2 YFSETQ. DNA of the CDR3: TGCGCCAGCAGCACGGGGACAGGGGGAAATGAGCAGTTCTTC. It codes for CASSTGTGGNEQFF. The full variable domain, rest sourced from reference TRBV5-1 and TRBJ2-1, is KAGVTQTPRYLIKTRGQQVTLSCSPISGHRSVSWYQQTPGQGLQFLFEYFSETQRNKGNFPGRFSGRQFSNSRSEMNVSTLELGDSALYLCASSTGTGGNEQFFGPGTRLTVL.

The chain links TRBV6-1 to TRBJ1-5, with D unclear. This CDR3 is 16 amino acids long. V was trimmed by 4 bases and J by 4 bases, leaving 17 bases between them. CDR1 is MNHNS and CDR2 is SASEGT in the germline V gene. The CDR3 is CASSGQVLLGNQPQHF. In DNA form, the CDR3 reads TGTGCCAGCAGTGGCCAAGTCTTGTTGGGGAATCAGCCCCAGCATTTT.

This sequence joins TRBV18 and TRBJ2-1, with TRBD1 as a possible D gene (5 bases). Looked up from germline, CDR1 is KGHSH and CDR2 is LQKENI. The CDR3 is made up of 17 amino acids. The V end was cut by 2 bases, the J end by 6 bases, with 20 bases between. The CDR3 DNA reads TGTGCCAGCTCACCATCCCGAGGAGAGGAAAGGGGCAATGAGCAGTTCTTC. Translation gives CASSPSRGEERGNEQFF.

The chain carries TRBV7-9 and TRBJ1-5; D uncertain. This CDR3 spans 14 amino acids. V was pared by 6 bases and J by 0 bases, with 9 bases between. CDR1 and CDR2 from the germline V gene are SEHNR and FQNEAQ (reference sequence). Written as DNA, the CDR3 is TGTGCCAGCAGTCCGAATTATAGCAATCAGCCCCAGCATTTT. It yields the protein CASSPNYSNQPQHF.

Worth noting for this clone: In the same sample, other DNA sequences code for this CDR3. The V call is TRBV29-1, the J call TRBJ2-7; maybe TRBD2 (6 bases). The CDR3 loop spans 13 amino acids. V shed 2 bases and J shed 1 base, with 9 bases lying between them. Germline CDR1 is SQVTM and CDR2 is ANQGSEA. CDR3 in amino acids: CSVESGRSYEQYF. The CDR3 DNA is TGCAGCGTTGAAAGCGGGCGATCCTACGAGCAGTACTTC.

The rearrangement joins TRBV10-3 to TRBJ1-1; TRBD1 matches 8 bases. In germline, CDR1 is ENHRY, CDR2 SYGVKD. This CDR3 has 14 amino acids. V shed 6 bases, J shed 1 base, and the junction held 4 bases outside the gene matches. The CDR3, as DNA: TGTGCCATCAGCCCAGGGGGCCCGAACACTGAAGCTTTCTTT. Protein product: CAISPGGPNTEAFF.

The CDR3 region has the DNA TGTGCCAGCAGCCCTGGGGACTACTCCTACGAGCAGTACTTC. Its translation: CASSPGDYSYEQYF. V usage is TRBV7-6 and J usage is TRBJ2-7; TRBD2 aligns across 7 bases. Germline V gene data show CDR1 as SGHVS and CDR2 as FNYEAQ. This CDR3 has 14 residues. After removal of 5 bases from V and 0 bases from J, the junction contained 4 bases not matched to a gene.

This chain joins TRBV7-9 and TRBJ2-7; 11 nucleotides line up with TRBD2. Germline values: CDR1 SEHNR, CDR2 FQNEAQ (reference sequence). The CDR3 totals 14 residues. J was trimmed by 4 bases and V by 3 bases; bases with no gene match: 2. CDR3 nucleotide sequence: TGTGCCAGCAGCTTGACTAGCGGGACTTACGAGCAGTACTTC. It translates to CASSLTSGTYEQYF.

The rearrangement links TRBV11-2 to TRBJ1-1; D may be TRBD1 (5 bases). The germline CDR1 and CDR2 sequences are SGHAT and FQNNGV. The CDR3 sequence is 17 residues long. Trimming cost V 5 bases and J 2 bases, with 21 bases left between them. CDR3 coding DNA: TGTGCCAGCAGCCACAACTTTTGGGACTCCACTAACACTGAAGCTTTCTTT. Protein: CASSHNFWDSTNTEAFF.

The chain is built from TRBV7-7 and TRBJ2-2; D may be TRBD2 (7 bases). The germline V gene encodes CDR1 SSHAT and CDR2 FNYEAQ (reference sequence). Trimming stripped 5 bases from V and 5 bases from J, with 21 bases between. The CDR3 runs to 17 residues. For the CDR3, the DNA is TGTGCCAGCAGCCCGTTTCAAGGGGGAGGGGTAACCGGGGAGCTGTTTTTT. Translation gives CASSPFQGGGVTGELFF.